A single sample is the source of the 15 T cell receptor beta chains below, sequenced in a study of OX40 agonist ivuxolimab in advanced cancers. Generated by immunoSEQ multiplex PCR, the TCRdb table keeps only in-frame clones and is missing some. The top ten clones hold more than 15% of a sample with approximately 42,000 clones, around 90% of them seen once. The input for sequencing was CD4+ or CD8+ T cells sorted from blood, taken in a trial of the OX40 agonist ivuxolimab. Every receptor here comes from an adult with an advanced solid tumor such as melanoma, head and neck, liver or kidney cancer.

A remark on this clone: Other DNA sequences in the sample encode the same CDR3. The gene calls are TRBV10-1 and TRBJ2-7; 8 bases line up with TRBD1. Germline CDR1 WNHNN, CDR2 SYGVQD (reference sequence). This CDR3 spans 15 amino acids. V lost 4 bases and J lost 2; bases outside the gene matches: 7. CDR3 residues: CASSVSGTGPYEQYF. The CDR3 DNA sequence: TGCGCCAGCAGTGTATCTGGGACAGGCCCCTACGAGCAGTACTTC.

V and J are TRBV29-1 and TRBJ2-2; tentatively, D is TRBD2 (6 bases). CDR1 is SQVTM and CDR2 is ANQGSEA in the germline V gene. V shed 0 bases and J shed 4 bases, with 9 bases lying between them. The CDR3 spans 14 residues. CDR3 loop: CSVEDGGPTGELFF. CDR3 DNA: TGCAGCGTTGAAGACGGGGGACCCACCGGGGAGCTGTTTTTT.

The CDR3 spells CASSPDLATDTQYF. For the CDR3, the DNA is TGTGCCAGCAGCCCGGACCTCGCCACAGATACGCAGTATTTT. The J gene is TRBJ2-3, the V gene TRBV4-2, with D uncertain. V was cut by 4 bases and J by 2 bases, with 10 bases left in between. This CDR3 comprises 14 residues. CDR1 and CDR2 from the germline V gene are LGHNA and YNFKEQ.

The genes are TRBV2 and TRBJ2-2; perhaps TRBD2 as D (6 bases). V lost 1 base, J lost 2 bases, and 11 bases lay in between. Germline-derived CDR1 and CDR2 are SNHLY and FYNNEI. The CDR3 is 16 residues long. CDR3 residues: CASSEGGGPNTGELFF. CDR3 nucleotide sequence: TGTGCCAGCAGTGAAGGGGGAGGACCCAACACCGGGGAGCTGTTTTTT.

CDR3 nucleotide sequence: TGTGCCAGCAGCTCCTCCACGGGCGGGGAGAATCAGCCCCAGCATTTT. This codes for CASSSSTGGENQPQHF. V usage is TRBV12-1 and J usage is TRBJ1-5. TRBV12-1 is termed a pseudogene. The CDR3 has 16 amino acids.

This clone was detected a few times. The chain couples TRBV28 to TRBJ1-5, with 7 bases fitting TRBD1. The CDR3 is 15 amino acids. J was trimmed by 3 bases and V by 6 bases; bases with no gene match: 8. CDR1 is MDHEN, CDR2 SYDVKM, per germline. In DNA, the CDR3 is TGTGCCAGCAGAACGGGACAGCAATACAATCAGCCCCAGCATTTT. Amino acid sequence: CASRTGQQYNQPQHF. Full variable domain (remainder filled in from reference TRBV28 and TRBJ1-5): DVKVTQSSRYLVKRTGEKVFLECVQDMDHENMFWYRQDPGLGLRLIYFSYDVKMKEKGDIPEGYSVSREKKERFSLILESASTNQTSMYLCASRTGQQYNQPQHFGDGTRLSIL.

The chain has TRBV4-3 and TRBJ2-1; D is perhaps TRBD2 (7 bases). V dropped 4 bases and J dropped 6 bases, with 13 bases sitting between them. CDR3 length equals 14 residues. CDR1 is LGHNA and CDR2 is YSLEER in the germline V gene. The DNA of the CDR3 is TGCGCCAGCAGCCCAAGTGGGGGGGCCAATGAGCAGTTCTTC. Its translation: CASSPSGGANEQFF.

V usage is TRBV2 and J usage is TRBJ2-7, with 7 bases lining up with TRBD1. Germline V CDR1 and CDR2: SNHLY, FYNNEI. Trimming removed 4 bases from V and 3 bases from J; junction bases left unmatched: 3. The CDR3 runs to 13 residues. CDR3 region: CASSAWTGYEQYV. In DNA form, the CDR3 reads TGTGCCAGCAGTGCTTGGACAGGCTACGAGCAGTACGTC.

The rearrangement uses TRBV6-5 and TRBJ1-1; no definite D call. There are 12 residues in the CDR3. CDR1 and CDR2 from the germline V gene are MNHEY and SVGAGI. With 6 bases removed from V and 7 bases from J, the gap between germline ends came to 12 bases. The CDR3 bases are TGTGCCAGCAGGTCGCCTGGGATTGAAGCTTTCTTT. Protein product: CASRSPGIEAFF.

The chain carries TRBV7-3 and TRBJ2-3; no firm D call. Germline CDR1 SGHTA, CDR2 FQGTGA. The V and J ends lost 5 bases and 3 bases respectively, with 3 bases between them. The CDR3 extends over 11 amino acids. As DNA, the CDR3 is TGTGCCAGCAGCCGGACAGATACGCAGTATTTT. This codes for CASSRTDTQYF.

This rearrangement joins TRBV15 to TRBJ1-5; 7 positions agree with TRBD1. There are 15 residues in the CDR3. The J segment lost 6 bases and the V segment lost 1 base, leaving 6 bases of the junction unmatched. Germline V gives CDR1 LNHNV, CDR2 YYDKDF (reference sequence). CDR3 residues: CATSRVTGAGQPQHF. The CDR3 DNA sequence: TGTGCCACCAGCAGAGTCACAGGGGCAGGTCAGCCCCAGCATTTT.

Sample share makes this clone medium-sized. The CDR3 region is CASSLGTGTYNSPLHF. CDR3 DNA sequence: TGTGCCAGCAGCTTGGGGACAGGGACCTATAATTCACCCCTCCACTTT. The rearrangement joins TRBV5-6 to TRBJ1-6; 8 positions match TRBD1. The CDR3 totals 16 residues. Unmatched junction bases numbered 1, after V lost 0 bases and J lost 2 bases. CDR1 is SGHDT and CDR2 is YYEEEE in the germline V gene.

This clone was found many times. The chain recombines TRBV19 with TRBJ2-7, with a possible D match to TRBD2 (5 bases). Trimming removed 1 base from V and 4 bases from J, with 8 bases in between. The CDR3 has 13 amino acids. Germline CDR1 is LNHDA and CDR2 is SQIVND (reference sequence). The CDR3 bases are TGTGCCAGTAGTATAGGAGGAGGATACGAGCAGTACGTC. Its protein is CASSIGGGYEQYV.

The chain has TRBV27 and TRBJ1-2; D is undetermined. Germline CDR1 and CDR2: MNHEY and SMNVEV (reference sequence). This CDR3 is built from 11 residues. Trimming stripped 10 bases from V and 2 bases from J, with 8 bases between. CDR3 sequence (DNA): TGTGCCACGGGGTCCAACTATGGCTACACCTTC. Its translation: CATGSNYGYTF.

This clone was counted a single time. This chain joins TRBV14 and TRBJ1-2; 10 bases fit TRBD1. The germline gives CDR1 SGHDN, CDR2 FVKESK. J was trimmed by 5 bases and V by 1 base; bases with no gene match: 4. The CDR3 has 15 residues. In DNA, the CDR3 is TGTGCCAGCAGCCAAGGACAGGGGGCGGGGTATGGCTACACCTTC. This codes for CASSQGQGAGYGYTF. Using reference TRBV14 and TRBJ1-2 for the parts outside the CDR3, the full variable domain is EAGVTQFPSHSVIEKGQTVTLRCDPISGHDNLYWYRRVMGKEIKFLLHFVKESKQDESGMPNNRFLAERTGGTYSTLKVQPAELEDSGVYFCASSQGQGAGYGYTFGSGTRLTVV.